This T cell receptor (beta chain) was sequenced during a study of T cell changes during pregnancy in multiple sclerosis. Only one count was recorded for this clone. The V gene lost 6 bases and the J gene lost 8 bases, with 17 bases spanning the gap. From germline, CDR1 is SEHNR and CDR2 FQNEAQ (reference sequence). This CDR3 is 14 amino acids long. TCRdb keeps only in-frame clones here, not all; method: immunoSEQ multiplex PCR. This table has 65,000 to 85,000 clones, around 90% appearing once. This TCR was recovered from a female donor with multiple sclerosis, enrolled in a pregnancy study. The V call is TRBV7-9, the J call TRBJ1-3, with a possible D match to TRBD1 (5 bases). The sample here was CD4+ T cells from peripheral blood mononuclear cells, taken after pregnancy. The chain's CDR3 is CASSLLNAGDTIYF. The CDR3 DNA follows: TGTGCCAGCAGTCTACTCAACGCGGGGGACACCATATATTTT.